What follows is one T cell receptor (beta chain) and its context. The antigen is unknown. The data stem from a study of T-cell memory formation after mild COVID-19. Study outcomes and limitations: Whereas later expanders leaned CD4+, clones contracting day 15 to 85 showed a balanced CD4/CD8 makeup.

Constant-segment primers were used for 5'RACE, and the resulting TCR alpha and TCR beta cDNA libraries carried sample barcodes and UMIs. TCRdb analysed the 5' RACE reads with MiXCR anew, one entry per CDR3 protein. In the table there are around 110,000 distinct CDR3 sequences, about a sixth of which are singletons. The CDR3 loop spans 14 amino acids. V lost 5 bases, J lost 11 bases, and 13 bases stayed unmatched. Germline CDR1 SGHAT, CDR2 FQNNGV. The sequence derives from an adult woman who had mild COVID-19 (a few samples of this study predate the infection). Cell type and time point are not known. V gene TRBV11-2 combines with J gene TRBJ1-1; 8 bases align to TRBD1. The specimen was PBMCs or a T cell subset sorted from them (not recorded which). The CDR3 reads CASSGGIRGLDAFF. The CDR3 region has the DNA TGTGCCAGCAGCGGAGGGATCAGGGGGCTTGATGCTTTCTTT. Together with reference TRBV11-2 and TRBJ1-1, the CDR3 gives the full variable domain: EAGVAQSPRYKIIEKRQSVAFWCNPISGHATLYWYQQILGQGPKLLIQFQNNGVVDDSQLPKDRFSAERLKGVDSTLKIQPAKLEDSAVYLCASSGGIRGLDAFFGQGTRLTVV.